Below, 19 T cell receptor beta chains from the same sample are listed, as sequenced in a study of early T cells in non-severe SARS-CoV-2 infection (dated by TCRdb to the early 2020s). The receptor library was made with 5' RACE. TCRdb records NextSeq 500 as the sequencer. TCRdb took the public reads, trimmed them with fastp at Q25, ran MiXCR for clone calling and kept in-frame beta chains. A single entry per CDR3 protein holds the most common genes and DNA from its merged rows. The sample table contains about 45,000 distinct CDR3 sequences; only one count was recorded for 9% to 15% of them. The top ten clonotypes cover about a sixth of the sample. Sample: whole blood. These receptor sequences come from an adult who was a healthcare worker with PCR-confirmed SARS-CoV-2 infection or an uninfected control (not recorded which).

The gene calls are TRBV4-1 and TRBJ2-3, with TRBD1 identical over 8 bases. Germline-derived CDR1 and CDR2 are MGHRA and YSYEKL. This CDR3 is 15 amino acids long. V trimming: 4 bases; J trimming: 1 base; junction bases outside the gene matches: 4. The chain's CDR3 is CASSLGQGGTDTQYF. CDR3 DNA: TGCGCCAGCAGCCTCGGACAGGGTGGCACAGATACGCAGTATTTT.

This clonotype was observed a few times. The genes are TRBV7-2 and TRBJ1-1, with no clear D. CDR1 and CDR2 from the germline V gene are SGHTA and FQGNSA. The CDR3 is made up of 15 amino acids. Trimming removed 5 bases at V and 0 bases at J, with 13 bases between. CDR3 sequence (DNA): TGTGCCAGCAGCACGGGAGGGCCGATGAACACTGAAGCTTTCTTT. Amino acids: CASSTGGPMNTEAFF.

This clonotype was recorded a few times. This chain connects TRBV4-2 to TRBJ2-5; 8 bases match TRBD2. Germline V gene data show CDR1 as LGHNA and CDR2 as YNFKEQ. The CDR3 totals 18 residues. The trim removed 1 base at V and 0 bases at J, leaving 10 bases unmatched. The CDR3 reads CASSQGASGLRYQETQYF. CDR3 sequence (DNA): TGTGCCAGCAGCCAAGGGGCTAGCGGGTTGCGGTACCAAGAGACCCAGTACTTC.

This clonotype was detected ten times or more. Relative to the germline gene, one junction end is altered; a read error may explain this. This chain connects TRBV7-7 to TRBJ2-5; D gene unclear. This CDR3 has 13 amino acids. Looked up from germline, CDR1 is SSHAT and CDR2 is FNYEAQ (reference sequence). CDR3 residues: CASSRDNPGTQYF. The CDR3 bases are TGTGCTAGCAGCCGAGACAACCCGGGGACCCAGTACTTC.

This clonotype was found a few times. The chain recombines TRBV5-1 with TRBJ2-7; the match to TRBD1 covers 7 bases. This CDR3 comprises 14 residues. After removal of 2 bases from V and 7 bases from J, the junction contained 9 bases not matched to a gene. Germline assignment: CDR1 SGHRS and CDR2 YFSETQ. The DNA of the CDR3 is TGCGCCAGCAGCTTCGGACAGGCTCTGGGGGAGCAGTACTTC. This gives the protein CASSFGQALGEQYF.

This clonotype came up a few times. The chain combines TRBV20-1 with TRBJ1-2, with unresolved D. The V gene lost 3 bases and the J gene lost 0 bases, with 2 bases spanning the gap. The CDR3 contains 11 residues. Germline V gene sequence: CDR1 DFQATT, CDR2 SNEGSKA (reference sequence). The CDR3 sequence is CSARTNYGYTF. The CDR3 bases are TGCAGTGCTAGGACTAACTATGGCTACACCTTC.

There are many counts of this clonotype. The CDR3 here is CSARDTRSEAFF. The CDR3 DNA reads as TGCAGCGCCCGGGACACACGTTCTGAAGCTTTCTTT. The gene calls are TRBV29-1 and TRBJ1-1; maybe TRBD1 (6 bases). The CDR3 is made up of 12 amino acids. Germline V CDR1 and CDR2: SQVTM, ANQGSEA. Trimming cost V 7 bases and J 6 bases, with 15 bases left between them.

This clonotype was seen more than once but under ten times. The chain joins TRBV6-5 to TRBJ1-1; perhaps TRBD1 as D (5 bases). The germline V gene has CDR1 MNHEY and CDR2 SVGAGI. CDR3 length equals 14 residues. The V and J ends lost 4 bases and 8 bases respectively, with 17 bases between them. The CDR3 DNA follows: TGTGCCAGCAGTTGGGGCCCATTGATGGTCGAAGCTTTCTTT. Translated, it gives CASSWGPLMVEAFF.

Ten or more counts support this clonotype. The V and J genes are TRBV6-6 and TRBJ1-1; D remains ambiguous. The CDR3 extends over 11 amino acids. The germline V gene encodes CDR1 MNHNY and CDR2 SVGAGI (reference sequence). V lost 4 bases to trimming and J lost 6 bases, with 6 bases between them. The CDR3 region is CASSFEAEAFF. DNA of the CDR3: TGTGCCAGCAGTTTTGAGGCTGAAGCTTTCTTT.

This clonotype was detected many times. The genes are TRBV20-1 and TRBJ1-5; maybe TRBD1 (5 bases). V lost 6 bases and J lost 5, with 17 bases in between. CDR3 size: 14 residues. Germline CDR1 reads DFQATT; CDR2 reads SNEGSKA (reference sequence). The CDR3 region is CSAPSAGDHQPQHF. Written as DNA, the CDR3 is TGCAGTGCCCCTTCCGCCGGGGACCATCAGCCCCAGCATTTT.

Ten or more counts support this clonotype. The V gene is TRBV25-1, the J gene TRBJ2-1; TRBD1 or TRBD2 may be the D gene (5 bases each). Germline V gene sequence: CDR1 MGHDK, CDR2 SYGVNS. Deletions cut 3 bases from V and 9 bases from J, with 21 bases between. CDR3 length equals 16 residues. The DNA of the CDR3 is TGTGCCAGCAGTGACATGGAGGCAGGGAGTTTATCTGAGCAGTTCTTC. It translates to CASSDMEAGSLSEQFF.

This clonotype came up many times. The chain uses TRBV12-3 or TRBV12-4 and TRBJ1-1; D is possibly TRBD1 (5 bases). The CDR3 loop spans 10 amino acids. V was clipped by 8 bases and J by 8 bases, with 9 bases between them. This CDR3 reads CASGRTEAFF. As DNA, the CDR3 is TGTGCCAGCGGTCGGACAGAAGCTTTCTTT.

This clonotype was picked up a small number of times. The chain combines TRBV3-1 with TRBJ2-7; D gene uncertain. Per the germline V gene, CDR1 is LGHDT and CDR2 is YNNKEL (reference sequence). CDR3 length: 12 residues. V gave up 1 base and J gave up 5 bases, with 6 bases separating them. This CDR3 reads CASSQADNEQYF. As DNA, the CDR3 is TGTGCCAGCAGCCAAGCAGACAACGAGCAGTACTTC.

The sample holds many counts of this clonotype. The chain carries TRBV7-3 and TRBJ2-7, with 9 bases aligning to TRBD2. Losses at the gene ends were 5 bases for V and 6 bases for J; bases not matched to a gene: 11. The germline gives CDR1 SGHTA, CDR2 FQGTGA. The CDR3 loop spans 15 amino acids. The CDR3 loop is CASSQLTSGFREQYF. The CDR3 DNA follows: TGTGCCAGCAGCCAACTGACTAGCGGCTTTCGCGAGCAGTACTTC.

J is TRBJ2-2 and V is TRBV7-9; 9 bases map to TRBD2. The germline V gene has CDR1 SEHNR and CDR2 FQNEAQ (reference sequence). Unmatched junction bases numbered 3, after V lost 3 bases and J lost 7 bases. The CDR3 totals 14 residues. The CDR3 nucleotides read TGTGCCAGCAGCTTGGGACTAGCAGTCGGGGAGCTGTTTTTT. Amino acids: CASSLGLAVGELFF.

Only a few counts were recorded for this clonotype. V and J are TRBV24-1 and TRBJ2-7; 10 nucleotides match TRBD2. With 3 bases clipped from V and 5 bases from J, the junction kept 6 bases outside the gene matches. CDR1 and CDR2 (germline): KGHDR, SFDVKD. The length of the CDR3 is 15 residues. CDR3 bases: TGTGCCACCAGTGATCCCGCAGCGGGAGGGAACGAGCAGTACTTC. Translated, it gives CATSDPAAGGNEQYF.

The chain combines TRBV25-1 with TRBJ2-7; 9 bases map to TRBD1. CDR3 length: 14 amino acids. Trimming removed 6 bases from V and 4 bases from J; junction bases left unmatched: 7. Germline CDR1 is MGHDK and CDR2 is SYGVNS. In nucleotides, the CDR3 is TGTGCCAGCAGCCGGACAGGGGACTTATACGAGCAGTACTTC. As protein: CASSRTGDLYEQYF.

The chain has TRBV9 and TRBJ2-3, with 12 positions matching TRBD2. Per germline, CDR1 SGDLS and CDR2 YYNGEE. After removal of 0 bases from V and 2 bases from J, the junction contained 7 bases not matched to a gene. The CDR3 is 18 amino acids. The CDR3, as DNA: TGTGCCAGCAGCGTAGGGAGGACTAGCGGGGAACTCACAGATACGCAGTATTTT. Encoded protein: CASSVGRTSGELTDTQYF.

The chain carries TRBV7-2 and TRBJ1-2; D is possibly TRBD1 (6 bases). The germline V gene has CDR1 SGHTA and CDR2 FQGNSA. V was clipped by 1 base and J by 8 bases, with 11 bases between them. This CDR3 region has 13 residues. CDR3 nucleotides: TGTGCCAGCAGCTTAGGACAGGAAGGGGGCTACACCTTC. It yields the protein CASSLGQEGGYTF.